Listed below are T cell receptor beta chains from one sample, sequenced in a study of OX40 agonist ivuxolimab in advanced cancers. Assay used: immunoSEQ multiplex PCR; TCRdb lists only in-frame clones, some missing. The data show 77,000 or so clones, with 75% to 90% seen just once and 2% to 2.5% held by the top ten. The source material was CD4+ or CD8+ T cells sorted from blood, sampled in a trial of the OX40 agonist ivuxolimab. These receptors all come from an adult with an advanced solid tumor such as melanoma, head and neck, liver or kidney cancer. CDR3s include the opening cysteine and the closing phenylalanine or tryptophan. Fields, in order: J gene, V gene, clone size, CDR3 protein. Not all rows give a size; the values are once, few, many and, for expanded clones, a class.

>TRBJ2-5|TRBV18|once
CASSPGGQSKETQYF
>TRBJ1-5|TRBV7-6|.
CASSTRDGYQPQHF
>TRBJ2-7|TRBV7-8|.
CATSIVAGGEQYF
>TRBJ1-4|TRBV7-9|.
CASRGQGTNEKLFF
>TRBJ2-5|TRBV5-1|.
CASRRSPNGRQETQYF
>TRBJ2-7|TRBV9|.
CASSVYPGISYEQYF
>TRBJ2-7|TRBV30|.
CACQKGGQGLEQYF
>TRBJ2-1|TRBV10-3|.
CATRGISGLSSYNEQFF
>TRBJ1-2|TRBV2|.
CASSVDSVYGYTF
>TRBJ1-2|TRBV9|few
CASSSETGPRGYTF